This is a list of T cell receptor beta chains from one sample in a study of T cell responses to AZD1222 COVID-19 vaccine. TCRdb keeps only in-frame clones here, not all; method: immunoSEQ multiplex PCR. The sample records 110,000 to 150,000 clones, around nine tenths being singletons. Material: peripheral blood, obtained on day 0 of AZD1222 vaccination. These TCRs come from an adult in good health. CDR3s include the opening cysteine and the closing phenylalanine or tryptophan. The D gene is left open where the match is weak. Rows give clone size only sometimes, using once, few, many, or a class for an expanded clone.

TRBV3-1/TRBV3-2,NA,TRBD1,TRBJ1-1,TGTGCCAGCAGCCTGGGGGACAGCCAGAACACTGAAGCTTTCTTT,CASSLGDSQNTEAFF
TRBV28,NA,NA,TRBJ2-5,TGTGCCAGCAGTTTAAAGGCAGGGACGGAGACCCAGTACTTC,CASSLKAGTETQYF
TRBV4-3,NA,TRBD2,TRBJ2-3,TGCGCCAGCAGCCAAGTGGGGACTAGCGGGAGGGGGGCAGATACGCAGTATTTT,CASSQVGTSGRGADTQYF
TRBV7-2,NA,NA,TRBJ1-1,TGTGCCAGCAGCTTAGAACAGATGAACACTGAAGCTTTCTTT,CASSLEQMNTEAFF
TRBV28,few,NA,TRBJ1-1,TGTGCCAGCAGTTCCGCAGACAGCAACACTGAAGCTTTCTTT,CASSSADSNTEAFF
TRBV11-3,NA,TRBD2,TRBJ2-3,TGTGCCAGCAGCTTAGGCCTAGCGGGATCGGAAGATACGCAGTATTTT,CASSLGLAGSEDTQYF
TRBV18,NA,NA,TRBJ1-1,TGTGCCAGCTCCAAGGGGGGGGAAGCTTTCTTT,CASSKGGEAFF
TRBV29-1,once,NA,TRBJ1-1,TGCAGCGGGGGGGAGAGACTCGACGTGAACACTGAAGCTTTCTTT,CSGGERLDVNTEAFF
TRBV4-3,once,NA,TRBJ1-2,TGCGCCAGCAGCCAAGATCGGGCGGGCGGGAACTATGGCTACACCTTC,CASSQDRAGGNYGYTF
TRBV6-2/TRBV6-3,NA,TRBD1,TRBJ1-5,TGTGCCAGCAGTCTAGGGAGACAGGGTATTCAGCCCCAGCATTTT,CASSLGRQGIQPQHF
TRBV28,NA,NA,TRBJ1-2,TGTGCCAGCAGTTTTGCACAGACTAACTATGGCTACACCTTC,CASSFAQTNYGYTF
TRBV24-1,NA,NA,TRBJ2-2,TGTGCCACCAGTGATTTCTCGGCAGGGGACACCGGGGAGCTGTTTTTT,CATSDFSAGDTGELFF